A selection of T cell receptor beta chains follows, all from one sample in a study of shared clonotypes between healthy human individuals. Using immunoSEQ multiplex PCR, the repertoire was profiled, and TCRdb retains in-frame clones only, with some absent. In the table there are about 2 million clones, approximately 94% of which are singletons. Input material: naive CD8+ T cells sorted from blood. Every receptor here comes from a man younger than 35 in good health. Each CDR3 is given with its conserved first and last residue. Each record gives: J gene, clone size, D gene, V gene, CDR3 DNA, CDR3 protein. D genes are given only for firm matches. Size is omitted from some rows. Given values are once, few, many or a class for expanded clones.

j_gene: TRBJ2-7; abundance: -; d_gene: TRBD2; v_gene: TRBV27; CDR3nt: TGTGCCAGCAGTTTTGGGCTAGCGGGGGTCGACGAGCAGTACTTC; CDR3aa: CASSFGLAGVDEQYF
j_gene: TRBJ2-3; abundance: -; d_gene: -; v_gene: TRBV10-1; CDR3nt: TGCGCCAGCAGTGAGTTGTTAGACACTAGCACAGATACGCAGTATTTT; CDR3aa: CASSELLDTSTDTQYF
j_gene: TRBJ2-7; abundance: -; d_gene: TRBD2; v_gene: TRBV2; CDR3nt: TGTGCCAGCAGTGAAATTTTGTCTGGGACTAGCGGGGTAGGTGACGAGCAGTACTTC; CDR3aa: CASSEILSGTSGVGDEQYF
j_gene: TRBJ2-7; abundance: -; d_gene: -; v_gene: TRBV7-6; CDR3nt: TGTGCCAGCAGCTTAGGCGGCCAGGGGGAGCAGTACTTC; CDR3aa: CASSLGGQGEQYF
j_gene: TRBJ1-2; abundance: -; d_gene: -; v_gene: TRBV2; CDR3nt: TGTGCCAGCAGTGCAAATACAGGGTTCGGCTACACCTTC; CDR3aa: CASSANTGFGYTF
j_gene: TRBJ2-7; abundance: -; d_gene: -; v_gene: TRBV7-9; CDR3nt: TGTGCCAGCAGCTCGACGGTCTCCTACGAGCAGTACTTC; CDR3aa: CASSSTVSYEQYF
j_gene: TRBJ2-7; abundance: -; d_gene: TRBD2; v_gene: TRBV9; CDR3nt: TGTGCCAGCAGCCCGCGCGGGGGGTGGTACGAGCAGTACTTC; CDR3aa: CASSPRGGWYEQYF
j_gene: TRBJ2-7; abundance: -; d_gene: -; v_gene: TRBV6-5; CDR3nt: TGTGCCAGCAGTTCCCAGACAGGTTCCTACGAGCAGTACTTC; CDR3aa: CASSSQTGSYEQYF
j_gene: TRBJ2-1; abundance: -; d_gene: -; v_gene: TRBV6-4; CDR3nt: TGTGCCAGCAGCAGGGACTCAAGCTCCTACAATGAGCAGTTCTTC; CDR3aa: CASSRDSSSYNEQFF
j_gene: TRBJ2-4; abundance: -; d_gene: -; v_gene: TRBV9; CDR3nt: TGTGCCAGCAGCCCCGGACTGAGCGATGAAAACATTCAGTACTTC; CDR3aa: CASSPGLSDENIQYF
j_gene: TRBJ1-1; abundance: -; d_gene: -; v_gene: TRBV6-4; CDR3nt: TGTGCCGCCCGGGGCACTGAAGCTTTCTTT; CDR3aa: CAARGTEAFF
j_gene: TRBJ1-5; abundance: once; d_gene: -; v_gene: TRBV27; CDR3nt: TGTGCCAGCAGTTTTGCTATGAGCAATCAGCCCCAGCATTTT; CDR3aa: CASSFAMSNQPQHF
j_gene: TRBJ2-5; abundance: -; d_gene: -; v_gene: TRBV7-2; CDR3nt: TGTGCCAGCAGTTACCTAGCAACCCGGGGGGAGACCCAGTACTTC; CDR3aa: CASSYLATRGETQYF
j_gene: TRBJ2-7; abundance: -; d_gene: -; v_gene: TRBV6-5; CDR3nt: TGTGCCAGCAGTTACTCGGCGGAGAGGGTGGGCGAGCAGTACTTC; CDR3aa: CASSYSAERVGEQYF
j_gene: TRBJ1-1; abundance: -; d_gene: TRBD1; v_gene: TRBV4-1; CDR3nt: TGCGCCAGCAGCCAGGGACAGAGGAATCCAAGCCTGCCTGTCTTT; CDR3aa: CASSQGQRNPSLPVF
j_gene: TRBJ1-3; abundance: -; d_gene: TRBD1; v_gene: TRBV28; CDR3nt: TGTGCCAGCAGTTCTGACAGGGAAGGAAACACCATATATTTT; CDR3aa: CASSSDREGNTIYF
j_gene: TRBJ2-3; abundance: -; d_gene: TRBD2; v_gene: TRBV7-2; CDR3nt: TGTGCCAGCAGACCGGGACTAGTTCAGTCAGATACGCAGTATTTT; CDR3aa: CASRPGLVQSDTQYF
j_gene: TRBJ2-1; abundance: -; d_gene: -; v_gene: TRBV27; CDR3nt: TGTGCCAGCAGTCGAGGATACAATGAGCAGTTCTTC; CDR3aa: CASSRGYNEQFF
j_gene: TRBJ1-2; abundance: few; d_gene: -; v_gene: TRBV27; CDR3nt: TGTGCCGGGGTATCGTACACCTTC; CDR3aa: CAGVSYTF
j_gene: TRBJ2-2; abundance: -; d_gene: -; v_gene: TRBV28; CDR3nt: TGTGCCAGCAGTTTGCTAGTTATCGGTTCCGGGGAGCTGTTTTTT; CDR3aa: CASSLLVIGSGELFF
j_gene: TRBJ2-2; abundance: -; d_gene: TRBD2; v_gene: TRBV10-3; CDR3nt: TGTGCCATCAGCGAAGGGGCTAGCGGGAGGCACACCGGGGAGCTGTTTTTT; CDR3aa: CAISEGASGRHTGELFF
j_gene: TRBJ2-3; abundance: once; d_gene: -; v_gene: TRBV9; CDR3nt: TGTGCCAGCAGCGGTCTGGGGGCCACCCATTCCACAGATACGCAGTATTTT; CDR3aa: CASSGLGATHSTDTQYF
j_gene: TRBJ1-5; abundance: -; d_gene: -; v_gene: TRBV5-4; CDR3nt: TGTGCCAGCAGCTTGGACGCAGGTCAGCCCCAGCATTTT; CDR3aa: CASSLDAGQPQHF